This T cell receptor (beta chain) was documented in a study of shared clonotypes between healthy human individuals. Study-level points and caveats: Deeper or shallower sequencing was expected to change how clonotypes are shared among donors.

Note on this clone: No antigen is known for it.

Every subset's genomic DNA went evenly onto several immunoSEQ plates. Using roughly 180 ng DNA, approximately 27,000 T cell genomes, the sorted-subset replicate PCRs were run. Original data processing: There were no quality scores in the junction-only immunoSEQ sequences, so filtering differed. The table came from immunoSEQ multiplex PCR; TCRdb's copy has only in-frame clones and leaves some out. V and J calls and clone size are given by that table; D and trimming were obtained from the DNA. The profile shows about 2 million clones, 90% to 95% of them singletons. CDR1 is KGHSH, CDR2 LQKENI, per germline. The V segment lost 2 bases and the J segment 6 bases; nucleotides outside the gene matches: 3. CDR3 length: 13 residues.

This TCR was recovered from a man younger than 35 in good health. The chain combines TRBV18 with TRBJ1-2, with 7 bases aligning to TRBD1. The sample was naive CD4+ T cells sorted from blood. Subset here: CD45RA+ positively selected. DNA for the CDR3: TGTGCCAGCTCACCAAACACAGGGGATGGCTACACCTTC. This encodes CASSPNTGDGYTF.